This T cell receptor beta chain emerged from a study of tumor-infiltrating lymphocytes in oesophageal squamous cell carcinoma. MiXCR, run by TCRdb on the PCR reads, gives a single entry per CDR3 protein. The sample lists about 15,000 distinct CDR3 sequences, around 46% seen once, with approximately 16% in the top ten. The CDR3 is made up of 16 amino acids. CDR1 DFQATT and CDR2 SNEGSKA come from the germline V gene (reference sequence). V dropped 1 base and J dropped 11; count of bases not matched to a gene: 16. The gene calls are TRBV20-1 and TRBJ2-5; TRBD2 agrees at 10 bases. The sample consisted of esophageal tumor tissue. This TCR came from a male donor with esophageal squamous cell carcinoma. DNA for the CDR3: TGCAGTGCTAGAGCTAGCGGGAGTTTATCCTACAATGAGCAGTACTTC. Its translation: CSARASGSLSYNEQYF.